A selection of T cell receptor beta chains follows, all from one sample in a study of blood T cell repertoires in COVID-19. Method: immunoSEQ multiplex PCR; TCRdb's copy keeps in-frame clones and lacks some. Of fewer than 30,000 clones in the sample, approximately 85% were seen once. Source material: peripheral blood. The receptors here all came from a human donor in a cohort sampled during active COVID-19. Both conserved end residues are part of each CDR3. The order of the fields is CDR3 protein, V gene, J gene, clone size, D gene. A D gene is named only where the DNA matches it firmly. Clone size, where shown, is once, few, many, or a class for clones that have expanded.

CDR3aa: CASSGRQGANTEAFF
v_gene: TRBV5-1
j_gene: TRBJ1-1
abundance: .
d_gene: TRBD1

CDR3aa: CASGYSFGGKGNEQFF
v_gene: TRBV7-2
j_gene: TRBJ2-1
abundance: .
d_gene: TRBD2

CDR3aa: CASSPSGGPGDTQYF
v_gene: TRBV18
j_gene: TRBJ2-3
abundance: .
d_gene: TRBD2

CDR3aa: CASSTGQGAYTF
v_gene: TRBV19
j_gene: TRBJ1-2
abundance: .
d_gene: TRBD1

CDR3aa: CASRGDKNPSYEQYF
v_gene: TRBV14
j_gene: TRBJ2-7
abundance: .
d_gene: .

CDR3aa: CASEHQAGEINQPQHF
v_gene: TRBV19
j_gene: TRBJ1-5
abundance: few
d_gene: .

CDR3aa: CASKLQGNTEAFF
v_gene: TRBV6-5
j_gene: TRBJ1-1
abundance: .
d_gene: .

CDR3aa: CASGLVLGGRGTEAFF
v_gene: TRBV12-5
j_gene: TRBJ1-1
abundance: once
d_gene: .

CDR3aa: CASSYLGTSGGASEQFF
v_gene: TRBV6-2/TRBV6-3
j_gene: TRBJ2-1
abundance: .
d_gene: TRBD2

CDR3aa: CASSSRVRGTGTNTGELFF
v_gene: TRBV7-9
j_gene: TRBJ2-2
abundance: .
d_gene: TRBD1

CDR3aa: CASSPPSSTDTQYF
v_gene: TRBV11-1
j_gene: TRBJ2-3
abundance: .
d_gene: .

CDR3aa: CAWSTGQGGEKLFF
v_gene: TRBV30
j_gene: TRBJ1-4
abundance: .
d_gene: TRBD1

CDR3aa: CASSLAGPTDTQYF
v_gene: TRBV3-1/TRBV3-2
j_gene: TRBJ2-3
abundance: .
d_gene: TRBD2

CDR3aa: CARTGRGTDTQYF
v_gene: TRBV9
j_gene: TRBJ2-3
abundance: .
d_gene: .

CDR3aa: CATSHARGGQETQYF
v_gene: TRBV24-1
j_gene: TRBJ2-5
abundance: once
d_gene: .

CDR3aa: CAIRKYATDPYNSPLHF
v_gene: TRBV10-3
j_gene: TRBJ1-6
abundance: .
d_gene: .

CDR3aa: CASSHPSSGGSNTGELFF
v_gene: TRBV6-6
j_gene: TRBJ2-2
abundance: .
d_gene: TRBD2

CDR3aa: CASSGTGGTDTQYF
v_gene: TRBV19
j_gene: TRBJ2-3
abundance: .
d_gene: TRBD1

CDR3aa: CATSEGQGKFQPQHF
v_gene: TRBV15
j_gene: TRBJ1-5
abundance: once
d_gene: TRBD1

CDR3aa: CASSLVDNEQFF
v_gene: TRBV12-3/TRBV12-4
j_gene: TRBJ2-1
abundance: .
d_gene: .

CDR3aa: CARSSPGLGGNTIYF
v_gene: TRBV2
j_gene: TRBJ1-3
abundance: .
d_gene: .

CDR3aa: CATSDDRGSYNEQFF
v_gene: TRBV24-1
j_gene: TRBJ2-1
abundance: .
d_gene: TRBD1

CDR3aa: CASSLDGGTREQYF
v_gene: TRBV7-9
j_gene: TRBJ2-7
abundance: once
d_gene: .

CDR3aa: CASGEIQGANYGYTF
v_gene: TRBV5-4
j_gene: TRBJ1-2
abundance: .
d_gene: TRBD1

CDR3aa: CASSLWTDHYGYTF
v_gene: TRBV28
j_gene: TRBJ1-2
abundance: .
d_gene: .

CDR3aa: CASIVGGSGNTIYF
v_gene: TRBV6-5
j_gene: TRBJ1-3
abundance: .
d_gene: .

CDR3aa: CASSVSTTGNTGELFF
v_gene: TRBV9
j_gene: TRBJ2-2
abundance: .
d_gene: .

CDR3aa: CASSLGGGGYEQYF
v_gene: TRBV7-6
j_gene: TRBJ2-7
abundance: .
d_gene: TRBD2

CDR3aa: CASSPGQGHQPQHF
v_gene: TRBV5-1
j_gene: TRBJ1-5
abundance: .
d_gene: TRBD1

CDR3aa: CASSDSNQGLGNQPQHF
v_gene: TRBV6-4
j_gene: TRBJ1-5
abundance: .
d_gene: .

CDR3aa: CASSQDSDRVVEQYF
v_gene: TRBV4-2
j_gene: TRBJ2-7
abundance: few
d_gene: TRBD1

CDR3aa: CASSLTGVGEQYF
v_gene: TRBV7-9
j_gene: TRBJ2-7
abundance: .
d_gene: .

CDR3aa: CASSLARGFEQYF
v_gene: TRBV7-2
j_gene: TRBJ2-7
abundance: .
d_gene: .

CDR3aa: CASKVGEGTDTQYF
v_gene: TRBV2
j_gene: TRBJ2-3
abundance: .
d_gene: .

CDR3aa: CASLGGGLGNTIYF
v_gene: TRBV6-5
j_gene: TRBJ1-3
abundance: .
d_gene: .

CDR3aa: CASSPKGPPYSDQNTEAFF
v_gene: TRBV27
j_gene: TRBJ1-1
abundance: once
d_gene: .

CDR3aa: CASSEGTGGRNEQFF
v_gene: TRBV2
j_gene: TRBJ2-1
abundance: .
d_gene: TRBD1

CDR3aa: CATSDMGLGSNQPQHF
v_gene: TRBV24-1
j_gene: TRBJ1-5
abundance: .
d_gene: .

CDR3aa: CASSLGGGQGNTGELFF
v_gene: TRBV11-2
j_gene: TRBJ2-2
abundance: .
d_gene: TRBD1

CDR3aa: CASSEQTSGAYNEQFF
v_gene: TRBV11-2
j_gene: TRBJ2-1
abundance: .
d_gene: TRBD2

CDR3aa: CAISESKLRAYEQYF
v_gene: TRBV10-3
j_gene: TRBJ2-7
abundance: .
d_gene: .

CDR3aa: CASSQQGAMNTEAFF
v_gene: TRBV11-3
j_gene: TRBJ1-1
abundance: .
d_gene: TRBD1

CDR3aa: CASSTGQTYEQYF
v_gene: TRBV7-8
j_gene: TRBJ2-7
abundance: .
d_gene: .

CDR3aa: CASSHRGSANTEAFF
v_gene: TRBV13
j_gene: TRBJ1-1
abundance: .
d_gene: .

CDR3aa: CASILGAYEQYF
v_gene: TRBV2
j_gene: TRBJ2-7
abundance: .
d_gene: .

CDR3aa: CASSLEGTRGQPQHF
v_gene: TRBV7-2
j_gene: TRBJ1-5
abundance: .
d_gene: .

CDR3aa: CASSQSRDSLWSNYGYTF
v_gene: TRBV4-3
j_gene: TRBJ1-2
abundance: .
d_gene: TRBD1

CDR3aa: CASSDREVVTEAFF
v_gene: TRBV2
j_gene: TRBJ1-1
abundance: .
d_gene: .

CDR3aa: CASSTQGVNQPQHF
v_gene: TRBV7-9
j_gene: TRBJ1-5
abundance: .
d_gene: TRBD1

CDR3aa: CASSRPGTGKAYEQYF
v_gene: TRBV14
j_gene: TRBJ2-7
abundance: .
d_gene: TRBD1

CDR3aa: CASSYNEQFF
v_gene: TRBV7-9
j_gene: TRBJ2-1
abundance: .
d_gene: .

CDR3aa: CASSQEGRGGRFTDTQYF
v_gene: TRBV4-3
j_gene: TRBJ2-3
abundance: .
d_gene: TRBD2

CDR3aa: CASSSQAGTAYGYTF
v_gene: TRBV19
j_gene: TRBJ1-2
abundance: once
d_gene: TRBD1